Only one count was recorded for the clone carrying this T cell receptor beta chain. V lost 4 bases and J lost 0, with 13 bases in between. The CDR3 covers 15 residues. CDR1 is SGDLS and CDR2 is YYNGEE in the germline V gene. These data come from a study of blood T cell repertoires in COVID-19. TCRdb keeps only in-frame clones here, not all; method: immunoSEQ multiplex PCR. The table has just over 300,000 clones, 90% seen once. The chain uses TRBV9 and TRBJ1-1; weak D call: TRBD1 (6 bases). Sequencing input: PBMCs or T cells enriched from blood (not recorded which). The TCR comes from a woman younger than 35 with acute COVID-19. The DNA for the CDR3 is TGTGCCAGCAGCCCGGGGGGCGTTTTGAACACTGAAGCTTTCTTT. Translation: CASSPGGVLNTEAFF.